These 22 T cell receptor beta chains share one sample of origin, sequenced in a study of cytomegalovirus exposure and HLA in healthy donors. The PCR contained 60 Vbeta and 13 Jbeta primers. Only in-frame clones appear in the TCRdb table, and some are missing; sequencing was by immunoSEQ multiplex PCR. The data contain 120,000 to 150,000 clones, 70% to 85% of them singletons. Sequencing was performed on PBMCs. The receptor source for this set is a woman in her 50s in good health and CMV-seropositive.

This sequence joins TRBV5-1 and TRBJ2-3, with TRBD1 as a possible D gene (6 bases). The germline V and J ends were trimmed by 0 bases and 4 bases, with 12 bases remaining between them. CDR1 and CDR2 from the germline V gene are SGHRS and YFSETQ. The CDR3 spans 15 residues. The CDR3 protein is CASSLAAGVADTQYF. CDR3 coding DNA: TGCGCCAGCAGCTTGGCCGCAGGGGTAGCAGATACGCAGTATTTT.

In this sample, this clone turned up once. The V and J genes are TRBV9 and TRBJ2-5; 15 bases line up with TRBD2. Germline-derived CDR1 and CDR2 are SGDLS and YYNGEE. V shed 7 bases, J shed 4 bases, and the junction held 8 bases outside the gene matches. The CDR3 has 16 residues. CDR3 sequence reads: CASAGTSGGPGETQYF. CDR3 bases: TGTGCCAGCGCCGGGACTAGCGGGGGGCCGGGAGAGACCCAGTACTTC.

The chain employs TRBV5-1 and TRBJ2-3; D remains ambiguous. The ends were cut back, 0 bases at V and 0 bases at J, with 11 bases in the middle. Germline V gene data show CDR1 as SGHRS and CDR2 as YFSETQ. This CDR3 contains 16 residues. The CDR3 DNA is TGCGCCAGCAGCTTGGTCTTAGCTTCTAGCACAGATACGCAGTATTTT. It encodes CASSLVLASSTDTQYF. Variable domain in full (rest from reference TRBV5-1 and TRBJ2-3): KAGVTQTPRYLIKTRGQQVTLSCSPISGHRSVSWYQQTPGQGLQFLFEYFSETQRNKGNFPGRFSGRQFSNSRSEMNVSTLELGDSALYLCASSLVLASSTDTQYFGPGTRLTVL.

This clone was recorded a few times. CDR3 amino acids: CASSQEPNSFYYEQYF. CDR3 nucleotides: TGCGCCAGCAGCCAAGAACCAAACTCTTTCTACTACGAGCAGTACTTC. The chain is built from TRBV4-1 and TRBJ2-7; D is undetermined. Trimming took 0 bases from V and 3 from J, leaving 15 bases between them. CDR3 length equals 16 residues. The germline CDR1 and CDR2 sequences are MGHRA and YSYEKL.

This clone has only a few counts. J is TRBJ1-3 and V is TRBV5-4; perhaps TRBD1 as D (5 bases). This CDR3 has 14 amino acids. Germline loops: CDR1 SGHNT, CDR2 YYREEE (reference sequence). The ends were cut back, 0 bases at V and 4 bases at J, with 8 bases in the middle. The DNA of the CDR3 is TGTGCCAGCAGCTTGGTAGGGGTCGGAAACACCATATATTTT. This encodes CASSLVGVGNTIYF.

This rearrangement joins TRBV28 to TRBJ2-7; D is unclear. Per the germline V gene, CDR1 is MDHEN and CDR2 is SYDVKM. The CDR3 runs to 12 residues. Trimming pared 6 bases from V and 9 bases from J, leaving 15 bases between. The CDR3 region has the DNA TGTGCCAGCAGCCTAGATGCGATGGGGCAGTACTTC. It is translated as CASSLDAMGQYF.

The chain links TRBV7-2 to TRBJ2-6; the D is unclear. CDR1 SGHTA and CDR2 FQGNSA come from the germline V gene. The CDR3 spans 15 residues. V was clipped by 1 base and J by 0 bases, with 4 bases between them. For the CDR3, the DNA is TGTGCCAGCAGCTTAGTTAGCTCTGGGGCCAACGTCCTGACTTTC. Encoded protein: CASSLVSSGANVLTF.

V is TRBV10-3 and J is TRBJ1-2, with 7 bases matching TRBD1. Per the germline V gene, CDR1 is ENHRY and CDR2 is SYGVKD. CDR3 length: 15 residues. V trimming: 0 bases; J trimming: 4 bases; junction bases outside the gene matches: 5. In nucleotides, the CDR3 is TGTGCCATCAGTGAGTCTGGACAGGCGGTCTATGGCTACACCTTC. This encodes CAISESGQAVYGYTF.

The genes are TRBV2 and TRBJ1-5, with 7 bases matching TRBD1. The CDR3 consists of 15 residues. Germline assignment: CDR1 SNHLY and CDR2 FYNNEI. The trim removed 7 bases at V and 0 bases at J, leaving 6 bases unmatched. CDR3 bases: TGTGCCAGCAAAAAGGACAGGAATAGCAATCAGCCCCAGCATTTT. It yields the protein CASKKDRNSNQPQHF.

The chain is built from TRBV23-1 and TRBJ2-1; 7 nucleotides align to TRBD1. TRBV23-1 is an open reading frame whose function is uncertain. Trimming cost V 0 bases and J 9 bases; bases outside gene matches: 11. The CDR3 covers 16 residues. The CDR3 is CASSQSTGTAPSEQFF. The CDR3 coding sequence is TGCGCCAGCAGTCAATCAACCGGGACAGCGCCCTCTGAGCAGTTCTTC.

V is TRBV5-8 and J is TRBJ1-1; D call uncertain. Germline CDR1 reads SGHTS; CDR2 reads YDEGEE. Between the trimmed V and J ends, which lost 1 base and 1 base, there was a span of 8 bases. This CDR3 comprises 14 residues. This CDR3 is CASSLIHGNTEAFF. The CDR3 bases are TGTGCCAGCAGCTTGATCCACGGGAACACTGAAGCTTTCTTT.

In this sample, this clone turned up a few times. V usage is TRBV28 and J usage is TRBJ1-1; 8 bases are shared with TRBD1. This CDR3 region has 14 residues. Germline V gives CDR1 MDHEN, CDR2 SYDVKM. V shed 9 bases, J shed 6 bases, and the junction held 12 bases outside the gene matches. The chain's CDR3 is CASVPGTGHSEAFF. The CDR3 DNA is TGTGCCAGTGTACCCGGGACAGGCCACTCTGAAGCTTTCTTT.

The rearrangement uses TRBV15 and TRBJ1-5; no clear D. In germline, CDR1 is LNHNV, CDR2 YYDKDF (reference sequence). Between the trimmed V and J ends, which lost 0 bases and 0 bases, there was a span of 6 bases. The CDR3 consists of 15 residues. DNA of the CDR3: TGTGCCACCAGCAGAGATAGCCATAGCAATCAGCCCCAGCATTTT. Protein sequence: CATSRDSHSNQPQHF.

The rearrangement links TRBV28 to TRBJ2-2; 10 bases agree with TRBD2. Germline V CDR1 and CDR2: MDHEN, SYDVKM. CDR3 size: 18 residues. The V segment lost 2 bases and the J segment 4 bases; nucleotides outside the gene matches: 10. The CDR3 protein is CASSLRLDSGGSTGELFF. CDR3 coding DNA: TGTGCCAGCAGTTTACGCTTGGATAGCGGGGGGTCCACCGGGGAGCTGTTTTTT.

Remarks on this clone: Other DNA variants within this sample encode the same CDR3. The chain is built from TRBV11-2 and TRBJ1-1; TRBD1 aligns across 10 bases. The CDR3 is made up of 14 amino acids. V trimming: 5 bases; J trimming: 2 bases; junction bases outside the gene matches: 2. The germline CDR1 and CDR2 sequences are SGHAT and FQNNGV. The CDR3 region is CASSRTGGNTEAFF. The DNA of the CDR3 is TGTGCCAGCAGCAGGACAGGGGGTAACACTGAAGCTTTCTTT.

The V gene is TRBV18, the J gene TRBJ1-4; 8 bases align to TRBD1. Germline V gene sequence: CDR1 KGHSH, CDR2 LQKENI. V was pared by 6 bases and J by 2 bases, with 5 bases of the junction left unmatched. CDR3 length: 15 residues. CDR3 coding DNA: TGTGCCAGCTCTCCAGGGGGCGAGACTAATGAAAAACTGTTTTTT. Amino acids: CASSPGGETNEKLFF. The entire variable domain, with the rest obtained from reference TRBV18 and TRBJ1-4, is as follows: NAGVMQNPRHLVRRRGQEARLRCSPMKGHSHVYWYRQLPEEGLKFMVYLQKENIIDESGMPKERFSAEFPKEGPSILRIQQVVRGDSAAYFCASSPGGETNEKLFFGSGTQLSVL.

The J gene is TRBJ2-7, the V gene TRBV7-9; 9 bases are a match to TRBD1. Germline lookup yields CDR1 SEHNR and CDR2 FQNEAQ (reference sequence). J was trimmed by 1 base and V by 2 bases; bases with no gene match: 9. This CDR3 has 17 amino acids. CDR3 DNA: TGTGCCAGCAGCTTACGTTCAGGACAGGGGATTTCCTACGAGCAGTACTTC. Translation gives CASSLRSGQGISYEQYF.

Here the CDR3 reads CASSIIDQPQHF. The CDR3 DNA follows: TGTGCCAGTAGTATAATCGATCAGCCCCAGCATTTT. This rearrangement joins TRBV19 to TRBJ1-5; D gene unclear. V gave up 2 bases and J gave up 5 bases, with 4 bases separating them. Germline V gene lookup returns CDR1 LNHDA and CDR2 SQIVND (reference sequence). The length of the CDR3 is 12 residues.

The chain joins TRBV29-1 to TRBJ2-1, with 11 bases matching TRBD2. The V and J ends lost 5 bases and 6 bases, in that order; junction bases with no gene match: 9. The CDR3 is made up of 15 amino acids. Germline assignment: CDR1 SQVTM and CDR2 ANQGSEA. CDR3 amino acids: CSVHLAGGGGNEQFF. As DNA, the CDR3 is TGCAGCGTTCACCTAGCGGGGGGCGGGGGCAATGAGCAGTTCTTC.

This chain connects TRBV10-3 to TRBJ1-6; TRBD1 matches at 8 bases. This CDR3 is built from 15 residues. The ends lost 0 bases at V and 7 bases at J; junction bases unmatched: 2. Per germline, CDR1 ENHRY and CDR2 SYGVKD. In nucleotides, the CDR3 is TGTGCCATCAGTGAGTCGACAGGGGCGAATTCACCCCTCCACTTT. Amino acid sequence: CAISESTGANSPLHF.

V and J are TRBV28 and TRBJ1-6; D call uncertain. Germline V lookup: CDR1 MDHEN, CDR2 SYDVKM. V shed 8 bases and J shed 10 bases, with 15 bases lying between them. The CDR3 runs 13 residues. CDR3 coding DNA: TGTGCCAGCTCCGGGAGGGAAGGCTCACCCCTCCACTTT. Translation: CASSGREGSPLHF.

On this clone itself: At one end, the junction sequence differs from germline, possibly due to a read error. CDR3 nucleotide sequence: TGTGCTAGCAGCTTGCTAGCGGGAGGGACCGGGGAGCTGTTTTTT. Translating it yields CASSLLAGGTGELFF. This sequence joins TRBV7-7 and TRBJ2-2; 12 bases map to TRBD2. The CDR3 is 15 amino acids. From germline, CDR1 is SSHAT and CDR2 FNYEAQ (reference sequence).